This is a list of T cell receptor beta chains from one sample in a study of Ad26.COV2.S vaccination and SARS-CoV-2 variants. This table comes from immunoSEQ multiplex PCR, and its TCRdb copy is limited to in-frame clones, with some not included. The sample holds around 400,000 clones, 83% seen once. Specimen: peripheral blood, collected in a trial of Ad26.COV2.S vaccine versus placebo. The receptors here all came from a person between 18 and 60 years old who received the Ad26.COV2.S COVID-19 vaccine or a placebo. Both conserved end residues are part of each CDR3. D genes are given only for firm matches. Where a row states a size, it is once, few, many or the class of an expanded clone; other rows omit it.

TRBJ2-7 | TRBD1 | NA | TRBV24-1 | CATSDPRRGTYEQYF | TGTGCCACCAGTGACCCCCGCAGGGGGACCTACGAGCAGTACTTC
TRBJ2-1 | NA | NA | TRBV5-4 | CASSPGTGLYNEQFF | TGTGCCAGCAGCCCCGGGACGGGATTGTACAATGAGCAGTTCTTC
TRBJ2-1 | NA | NA | TRBV27 | CASSLLVEGGYNEQFF | TGTGCCAGCAGTTTATTGGTAGAAGGGGGTTACAATGAGCAGTTCTTC
TRBJ1-5 | TRBD1 | NA | TRBV19 | CASSILTGLRHF | TGTGCCAGTAGTATCCTGACAGGGCTGCGGCATTTT
TRBJ2-7 | TRBD2 | few | TRBV5-1 | CASSLGLGVYEQYF | TGCGCCAGCAGCCTGGGACTAGGGGTCTACGAGCAGTACTTC
TRBJ1-2 | TRBD1 | NA | TRBV9 | CASSLSRGHGYGYTF | TGTGCCAGCAGCCTGAGCAGGGGGCATGGCTATGGCTACACCTTC
TRBJ2-7 | NA | NA | TRBV5-6 | CASSLLRYEQYF | TGTGCCAGCAGCTTGTTACGCTACGAGCAGTACTTC
TRBJ2-3 | TRBD2 | NA | TRBV11-3 | CASSARGGTLTDTQYF | TGTGCCAGCAGCGCCCGGGGGGGTACCTTGACAGATACGCAGTATTTT
TRBJ1-3 | NA | NA | TRBV27 | CASSPRGSGNTIYF | TGTGCCAGCAGCCCGAGGGGCTCTGGAAACACCATATATTTT
TRBJ1-2 | NA | NA | TRBV7-9 | CASSPGPKRGYTF | TGTGCCAGCAGCCCCGGACCCAAGAGAGGCTACACCTTC
TRBJ2-7 | NA | NA | TRBV7-9 | CASSFEEGEVSYEQYF | TGTGCCAGCAGCTTCGAGGAAGGGGAAGTCTCCTACGAGCAGTACTTC
TRBJ1-5 | NA | NA | TRBV6-5 | CASREQGGRGWPQHF | TGTGCCAGCAGGGAGCAAGGAGGCCGAGGATGGCCCCAGCATTTT
TRBJ2-1 | TRBD1 | NA | TRBV25-1 | CASRGTGGNEQFF | TGTGCCAGCAGGGGGACAGGGGGCAATGAGCAGTTCTTC
TRBJ1-3 | NA | NA | TRBV11-2 | CASTSGGFSGNTIYF | TGTGCCAGCACCTCTGGTGGTTTCTCTGGAAACACCATATATTTT
TRBJ2-5 | TRBD2 | NA | TRBV13 | CASSLRNGLAGEIETQYF | TGTGCCAGCAGCTTACGTAACGGGCTAGCGGGAGAAATAGAGACCCAGTACTTC
TRBJ1-2 | NA | NA | TRBV13 | CASSLNWDRRTF | TGTGCCAGCAGCCTCAATTGGGACCGCCGAACCTTC
TRBJ2-7 | NA | NA | TRBV7-2 | CASSLSTSPSYEQYF | TGTGCCAGCAGCTTGTCTACATCCCCCTCCTACGAGCAGTACTTC
TRBJ1-5 | NA | NA | TRBV6-5 | CASNDWGFSNQPQHF | TGTGCCAGCAACGATTGGGGTTTTAGCAATCAGCCCCAGCATTTT
TRBJ2-7 | NA | NA | TRBV18 | CASSPMTQITNEQYF | TGTGCCAGCTCACCGATGACCCAAATAACAAACGAGCAGTACTTC
TRBJ1-1 | TRBD1 | NA | TRBV15 | CATSRQGNTEAFF | TGTGCCACCAGCCGACAGGGTAACACTGAAGCTTTCTTT
TRBJ2-1 | TRBD1 | NA | TRBV27 | CASTTRQGRSYNEQFF | TGTGCCAGCACCACCCGACAGGGCCGCTCCTACAATGAGCAGTTCTTC
TRBJ2-7 | NA | NA | TRBV3-1/TRBV3-2 | CASSRALLSYEQYF | TGTGCCAGCAGTAGGGCCCTCCTCTCCTACGAGCAGTACTTC
TRBJ1-6 | NA | few | TRBV6-5 | CASSSNFRGRNSPLHF | TGTGCCAGCAGTTCTAATTTCAGGGGTAGGAATTCACCCCTCCACTTT
TRBJ2-2 | NA | NA | TRBV6-6 | CASSLEAGELFF | TGTGCCAGCAGTTTGGAGGCCGGGGAGCTGTTTTTT
TRBJ1-2 | TRBD1 | NA | TRBV11-2 | CASSQQGHYGYTF | TGTGCCAGCAGCCAACAGGGGCACTATGGCTACACCTTC
TRBJ2-4 | NA | NA | TRBV5-6 | CASSLEVMNIQYF | TGTGCCAGCAGCTTGGAGGTAATGAACATTCAGTACTTC
TRBJ2-2 | TRBD1 | NA | TRBV7-3 | CASRLDRVRTGELFF | TGTGCCAGCAGACTGGACAGGGTGCGCACCGGGGAGCTGTTTTTT